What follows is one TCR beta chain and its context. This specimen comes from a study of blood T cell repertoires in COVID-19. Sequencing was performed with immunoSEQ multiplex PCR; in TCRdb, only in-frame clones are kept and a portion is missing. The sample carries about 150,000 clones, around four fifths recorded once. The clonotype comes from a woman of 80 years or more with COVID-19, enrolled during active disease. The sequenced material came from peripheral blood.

This CDR3 reads CASSPTTTGELFF. DNA for the CDR3: TGTGCCAGCTCACCAACTACCACCGGGGAGCTGTTTTTT. The V call is TRBV18, the J call TRBJ2-2; D not resolved. Germline V gene lookup returns CDR1 KGHSH and CDR2 LQKENI. CDR3 size: 13 residues. V was clipped by 2 bases and J by 4 bases, with 5 bases between them.